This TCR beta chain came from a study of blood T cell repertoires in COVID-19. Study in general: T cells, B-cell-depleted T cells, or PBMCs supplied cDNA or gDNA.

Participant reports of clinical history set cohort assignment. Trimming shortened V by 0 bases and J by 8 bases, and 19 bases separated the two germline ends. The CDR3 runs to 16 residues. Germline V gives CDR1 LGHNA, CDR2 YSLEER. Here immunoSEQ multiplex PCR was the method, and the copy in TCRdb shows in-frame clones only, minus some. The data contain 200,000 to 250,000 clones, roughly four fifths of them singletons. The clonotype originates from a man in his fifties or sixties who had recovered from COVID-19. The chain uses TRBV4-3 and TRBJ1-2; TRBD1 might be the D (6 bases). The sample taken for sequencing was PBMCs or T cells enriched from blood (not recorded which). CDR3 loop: CASSQEVEQGTGGYTF. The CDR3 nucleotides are TGCGCCAGCAGCCAAGAGGTTGAACAGGGAACGGGGGGCTACACCTTC.